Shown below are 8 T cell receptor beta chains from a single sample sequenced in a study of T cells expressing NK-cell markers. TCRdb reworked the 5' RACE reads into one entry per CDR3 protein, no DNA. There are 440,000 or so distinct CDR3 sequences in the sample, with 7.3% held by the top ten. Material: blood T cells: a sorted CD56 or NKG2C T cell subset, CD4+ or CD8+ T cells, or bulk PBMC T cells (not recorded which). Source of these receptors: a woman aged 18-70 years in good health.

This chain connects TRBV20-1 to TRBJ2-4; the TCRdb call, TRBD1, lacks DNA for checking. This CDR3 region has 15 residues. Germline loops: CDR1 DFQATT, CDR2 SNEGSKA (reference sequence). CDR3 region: CSATQPGQGEGIQYF.

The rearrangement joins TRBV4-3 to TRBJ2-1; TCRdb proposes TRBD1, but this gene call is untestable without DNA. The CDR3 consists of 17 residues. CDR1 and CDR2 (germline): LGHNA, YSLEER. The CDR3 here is CASSQDLGDRGLDEQFF.

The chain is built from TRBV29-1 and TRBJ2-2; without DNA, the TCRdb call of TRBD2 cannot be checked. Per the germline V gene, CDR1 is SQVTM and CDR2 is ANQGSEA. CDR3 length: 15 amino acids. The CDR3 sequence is CSVEDGGDLTGELFF.

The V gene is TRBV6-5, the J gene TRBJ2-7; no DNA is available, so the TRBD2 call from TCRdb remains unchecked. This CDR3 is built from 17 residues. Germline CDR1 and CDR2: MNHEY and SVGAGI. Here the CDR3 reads CASSSLRVGLAAYEQYF.

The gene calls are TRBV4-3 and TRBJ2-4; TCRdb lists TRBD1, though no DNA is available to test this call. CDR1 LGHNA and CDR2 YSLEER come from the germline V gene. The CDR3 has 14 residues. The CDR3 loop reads CASSQTGSRNIQYF.

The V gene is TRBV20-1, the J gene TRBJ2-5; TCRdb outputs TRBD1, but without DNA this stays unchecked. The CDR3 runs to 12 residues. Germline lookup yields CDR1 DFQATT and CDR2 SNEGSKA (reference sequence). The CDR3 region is CSVSRGEETQYF.

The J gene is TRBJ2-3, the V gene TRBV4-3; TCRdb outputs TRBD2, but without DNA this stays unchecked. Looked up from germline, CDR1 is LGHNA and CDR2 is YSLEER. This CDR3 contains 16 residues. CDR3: CASSQERAGGPDTQYF.

This chain's CDR3 is CASGSGSSGGTQYF. The chain carries TRBV12-3 or TRBV12-4 and TRBJ2-5; the TCRdb call, TRBD2, lacks DNA for checking. This CDR3 region has 14 residues.